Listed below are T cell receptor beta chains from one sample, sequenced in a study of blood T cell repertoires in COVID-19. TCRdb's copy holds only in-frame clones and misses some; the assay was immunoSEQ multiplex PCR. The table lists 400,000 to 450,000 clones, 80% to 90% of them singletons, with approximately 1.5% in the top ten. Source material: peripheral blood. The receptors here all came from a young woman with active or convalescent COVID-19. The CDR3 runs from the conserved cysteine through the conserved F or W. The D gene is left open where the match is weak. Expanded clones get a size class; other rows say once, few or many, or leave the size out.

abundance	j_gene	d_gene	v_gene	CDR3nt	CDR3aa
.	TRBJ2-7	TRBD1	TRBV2	TGTGCCAGCAGCGGGGACAGCGGCGAGCAGTACTTC	CASSGDSGEQYF
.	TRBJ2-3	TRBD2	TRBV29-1	TGCAGCGCCGAGTTGACTAGCGGGAAGGGTGATACGCAGTATTTT	CSAELTSGKGDTQYF
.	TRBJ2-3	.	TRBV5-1	TGCGCCAGCAGCTTGGGGGCTCGGGAACAAATGTATTTT	CASSLGAREQMYF
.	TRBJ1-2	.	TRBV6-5	TGTGCCAGCCTGGGGACACCGAACAACTATGGCTACACCTTC	CASLGTPNNYGYTF
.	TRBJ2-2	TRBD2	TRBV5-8	TGTGCCAGCAGCGACCGACTAGCGGGGGGAAGAACGACCGGGGAGCTGTTTTTT	CASSDRLAGGRTTGELFF
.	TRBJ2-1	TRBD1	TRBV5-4	TGTGCCAGCAGCTTTTACTACGGGACAGAATCCTACAATGAGCAGTTCTTC	CASSFYYGTESYNEQFF
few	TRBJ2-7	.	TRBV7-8	TGTGCCAGCAGCTTAGTAGCGTACGAGCAGTACTTC	CASSLVAYEQYF
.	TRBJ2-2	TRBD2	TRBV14	TGTGCCAGCACCTGGGGAGGGAGCTACACCGGGGAGCTGTTTTTT	CASTWGGSYTGELFF
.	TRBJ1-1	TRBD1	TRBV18	TGTGCCAGCTCCCCGGACAGGGCGAAAGCTTTCTTT	CASSPDRAKAFF
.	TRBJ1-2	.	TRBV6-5	TGTGCCAGCAGGGCCGGGGTGGGCTATGGCTACACCTTC	CASRAGVGYGYTF
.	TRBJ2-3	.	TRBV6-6	TGTGCCAGCAGCCTCGGGACAGATACGCAGTATTTT	CASSLGTDTQYF
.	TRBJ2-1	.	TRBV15	TGTGCCACCAGCAGAGATCAGGGGATAGATGAGCAGTTCTTC	CATSRDQGIDEQFF
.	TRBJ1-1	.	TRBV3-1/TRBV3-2	TGTGCCAGCAGCCAAGTTGACGGGAGGGCTGAAGCTTTCTTT	CASSQVDGRAEAFF
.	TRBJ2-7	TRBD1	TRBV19	TGTGCCAGTAGACCACAACATCAGGGGGCATCCTACGAGCAGTACTTC	CASRPQHQGASYEQYF
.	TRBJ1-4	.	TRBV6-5	TGTGCCAGCAGTTACTCCTCCAGGGTTGGCGAAAAACTGTTTTTT	CASSYSSRVGEKLFF
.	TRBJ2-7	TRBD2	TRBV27	TGTGCCAGCAGTACAGGACTAGCAGGTTCCTACGAGCAGTACTTC	CASSTGLAGSYEQYF
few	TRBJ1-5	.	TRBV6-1	TGTGCCAGCAGTGAAACAGAAAATCAGCCCCAGCATTTT	CASSETENQPQHF
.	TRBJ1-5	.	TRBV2	TGTGCCAGCAGTGAAAGTGCGGATGCAAGCAATCAGCCCCAGCATTTT	CASSESADASNQPQHF
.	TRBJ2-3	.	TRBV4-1	TGCGCCAGCAGCCAAGATTTGGTTGGTAGCGGAAGCACAGATACGCAGTATTTT	CASSQDLVGSGSTDTQYF
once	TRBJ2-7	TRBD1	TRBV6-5	TGTGCCAGCAGCCGGGACAGTGGAGCCTACGAGCAGTACTTC	CASSRDSGAYEQYF
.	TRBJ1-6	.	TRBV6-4	TGTGCCAGCAGTGCCGGGGGGTATAATTCACCCCTCCACTTT	CASSAGGYNSPLHF
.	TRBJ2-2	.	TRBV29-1	TGCAGCGTTGTTACAGGGCCCGGGGAGCTGTTTTTT	CSVVTGPGELFF
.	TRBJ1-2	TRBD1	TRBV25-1	TGTGCCAGCAGTGACCCTGGGGGGACAGGGGAGGTTTTGGGCTACACCTTC	CASSDPGGTGEVLGYTF
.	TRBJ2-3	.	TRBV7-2	TGTGCCAGCAGCTCCCGGGTAGCGGTAAGCACAGATACGCAGTATTTT	CASSSRVAVSTDTQYF
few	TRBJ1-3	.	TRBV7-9	TGTGCCAGCAGCTTAGGACACCCCTCTGGAAACACCATATATTTT	CASSLGHPSGNTIYF
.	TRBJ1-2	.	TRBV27	TGTGCCAGCAGCCCCACTGGCGGGGGGCAAGGCTACACCTTC	CASSPTGGGQGYTF
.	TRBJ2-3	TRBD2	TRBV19	TGTGCCAGTAAGGCACTAGCGGGAATCACAGATACGCAGTATTTT	CASKALAGITDTQYF
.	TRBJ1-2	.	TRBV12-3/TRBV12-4	TGTGCCAGCAGGCTACAGGGCAGCTATGGCTACACCTTC	CASRLQGSYGYTF
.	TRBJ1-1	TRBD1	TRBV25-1	TGTGCCGCAGGGGGGCCTTTTAACACTGAAGCTTTCTTT	CAAGGPFNTEAFF
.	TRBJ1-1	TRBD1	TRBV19	TGTGCCAGCCGGGCGACAGGGGACACTGAAGCTTTCTTT	CASRATGDTEAFF
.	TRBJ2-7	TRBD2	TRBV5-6	TGTGCCAGCAGCCCCGGACTAGCGGGACTCTACGAGCAGTACTTC	CASSPGLAGLYEQYF
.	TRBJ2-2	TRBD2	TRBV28	TGTGCCAGCAGTTTATCCCCAGCGGGGGGGCTACTGACCGGGGAGCTGTTTTTT	CASSLSPAGGLLTGELFF
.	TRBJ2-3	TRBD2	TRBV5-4	TGTGCCAGCAGTACAAGCGGGAGCTTCAGTTCCGCAGATACGCAGTATTTT	CASSTSGSFSSADTQYF
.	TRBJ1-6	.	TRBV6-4	TGTGCCAGCAGGCCCGGACAGAAATATAATTCACCCCTCCACTTT	CASRPGQKYNSPLHF
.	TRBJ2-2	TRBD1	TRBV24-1	TGTGCCACCAGTGATTCTGTCGGACCCCGACAGGGAGTAATGGGGACCGGGGAGCTGTTTTTT	CATSDSVGPRQGVMGTGELFF
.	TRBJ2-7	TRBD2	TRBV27	TGTGCCAGCAGTTTAGACCTAGCGGGAGCACGGTACGAGCAGTACTTC	CASSLDLAGARYEQYF
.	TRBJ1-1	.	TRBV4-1	TGCGCCAGCAGCCCTATCCTCCCCACTCGGGGGTGGGCCACTGAAGCTTTCTTT	CASSPILPTRGWATEAFF
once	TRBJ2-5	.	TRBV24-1	TGTGCCACCAGTGACCGGTGGGAGACCCAGTACTTC	CATSDRWETQYF
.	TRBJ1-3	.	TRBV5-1	TGCGCCAGCAGCGCCTCGGGGGGACTGGCTGGAAACACCATATATTTT	CASSASGGLAGNTIYF
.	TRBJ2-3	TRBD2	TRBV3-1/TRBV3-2	TGTGCCAGCACCCTAAGCGGGGGGGCATCAGATACGCAGTATTTT	CASTLSGGASDTQYF
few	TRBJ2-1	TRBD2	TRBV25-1	TGTGCCAGCAGTGTTCTAGCGGGAGCTTACGAGGGTGAGCAGTTCTTC	CASSVLAGAYEGEQFF
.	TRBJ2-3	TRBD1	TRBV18	TGTGCCAGCTCTCCTCGGGACAGGTCGAGAAGAGATACGCAGTATTTT	CASSPRDRSRRDTQYF
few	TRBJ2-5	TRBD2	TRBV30	TGTGCCTGGAGTTCTCTTCGGACTAGCGGGGGGGCTTTAGAGACCCAGTACTTC	CAWSSLRTSGGALETQYF
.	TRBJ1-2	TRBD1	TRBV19	TGTGCCAGTAGACAGGGGGGCTATGGCTACACCTTC	CASRQGGYGYTF
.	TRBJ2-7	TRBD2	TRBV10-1	TGCGCCAGCAACGGGACTAGCGGTTTTTGGTACGAGCAGTACTTC	CASNGTSGFWYEQYF
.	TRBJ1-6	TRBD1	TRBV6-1	TGTGCCAGCAGTGAAGCTCCGGGACAGGGAAATTCACCCCTCCACTTT	CASSEAPGQGNSPLHF
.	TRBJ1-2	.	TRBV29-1	TGCAGCGCGGTTATCGACTATGGCTACACCTTC	CSAVIDYGYTF
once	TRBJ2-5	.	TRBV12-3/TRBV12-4	TGTGCCAGCAGATGGGGAGCGGAGACCCAGTACTTC	CASRWGAETQYF
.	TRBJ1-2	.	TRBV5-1	TGCGCCAGCAGCCCTGGACAAAATGGCTACACCTTC	CASSPGQNGYTF
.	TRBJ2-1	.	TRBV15	TGTGCCACCAGCAGAGACAGGGCGGTGAGGAATGAGCAGTTCTTC	CATSRDRAVRNEQFF
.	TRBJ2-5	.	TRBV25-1	TGTGCCAGCAGTGGGGGGGACGGCTACCAAGAGACCCAGTACTTC	CASSGGDGYQETQYF
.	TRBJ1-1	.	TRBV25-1	TGTGCCAGCAGTGAAGGACAAACCACTGAAGCTTTCTTT	CASSEGQTTEAFF
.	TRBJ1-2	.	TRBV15	TGTGCCACCAGCGCCCCCGGGACACTCGGCGGCTACACCTTC	CATSAPGTLGGYTF
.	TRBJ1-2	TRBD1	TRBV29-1	TGCAGCGGCTCGACAGGGGGTAGTGGCTACACCTTC	CSGSTGGSGYTF
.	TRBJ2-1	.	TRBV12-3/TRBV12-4	TGTGCCAGCAGTCATACTAACAAGGATGAGCAGTTCTTC	CASSHTNKDEQFF
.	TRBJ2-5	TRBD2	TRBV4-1	TGCGCCAGCAGCTCTAGAGGGACTAGCGGGGCACAAGAGACCCAGTACTTC	CASSSRGTSGAQETQYF
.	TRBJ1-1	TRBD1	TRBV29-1	TGCAGCGTTAAGACAGGGGTGGACACTGAAGCTTTCTTT	CSVKTGVDTEAFF
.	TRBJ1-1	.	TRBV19	TGTGCCAGTAGTATCTTCAGTTACAGGGTTAGCGCTGAAGCTTTCTTT	CASSIFSYRVSAEAFF
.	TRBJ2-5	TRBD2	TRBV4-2	TGTGCCAGCAGCCAAGATTGGACTAGCGGGAGTAGAGAGACCCAGTACTTC	CASSQDWTSGSRETQYF